The following is a T cell receptor (beta chain) sequence with its context. The record originates from a study of cytomegalovirus exposure and HLA in healthy donors. From germline, CDR1 is KGHSH and CDR2 LQKENI. V shed 6 bases and J 10 bases; nucleotides not matched to a gene: 6. This CDR3 spans 13 amino acids. Both 60 Vbeta primers and 13 Jbeta primers went into the PCR. Method: immunoSEQ multiplex PCR; TCRdb's copy keeps in-frame clones and lacks some. Seen here are roughly 180,000 clones, more than 75% observed once, and the top ten hold about 1.5%. Input material: PBMCs. V and J are TRBV18 and TRBJ2-1; 10 bases are shared with TRBD1. The receptor comes from a man aged 35 to 55 in good health and CMV-seronegative. As DNA, the CDR3 is TGTGCCAGCTCCGGGACAGGGGTTGGGGAGCAGTTCTTC. This translates into CASSGTGVGEQFF.